This TCR beta chain is from a study of blood T cell repertoires in COVID-19. Overall study context: Samples representing acute and convalescent COVID-19 were sourced from the United States, Italy and Spain. Sources were T cells, B-cell-depleted T cells, or PBMCs; the material itself was cDNA or gDNA.

Everyone who took part was roughly 18 to 89 years old, and they came from fewer than 25 US areas. The length of the CDR3 is 14 residues. V trimming: 8 bases; J trimming: 6 bases; junction bases outside the gene matches: 8. Germline V lookup: CDR1 MNHEY, CDR2 SVGAGI. The repertoire was sequenced with immunoSEQ multiplex PCR; TCRdb's copy has only in-frame clones and lacks some. Among 350,000 to 550,000 clones listed, roughly 87% were seen once. The TCR sequence derives from a woman under 30 with acute COVID-19. This sequence joins TRBV6-5 and TRBJ2-7; 12 bases map to TRBD1. Sequenced sample: PBMCs or T cells enriched from blood (not recorded which). The CDR3 sequence: CASAHGTGGSEQYF. As DNA, the CDR3 is TGTGCCAGCGCGCATGGGACAGGGGGCAGCGAGCAGTACTTC.